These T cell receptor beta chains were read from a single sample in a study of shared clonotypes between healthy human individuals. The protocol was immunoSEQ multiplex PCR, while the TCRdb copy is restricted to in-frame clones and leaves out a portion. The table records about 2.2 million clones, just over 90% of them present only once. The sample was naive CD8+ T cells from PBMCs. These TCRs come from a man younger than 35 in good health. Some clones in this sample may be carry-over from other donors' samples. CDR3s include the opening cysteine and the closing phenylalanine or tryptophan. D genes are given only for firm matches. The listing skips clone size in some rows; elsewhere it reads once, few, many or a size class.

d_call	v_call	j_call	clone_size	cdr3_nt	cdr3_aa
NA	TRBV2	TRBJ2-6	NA	TGTGCCAGCAATGTGGACACCCAGGGGCGTACGAGCTCTGGGGCCAACGTCCTGACTTTC	CASNVDTQGRTSSGANVLTF
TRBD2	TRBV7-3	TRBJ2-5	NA	TGTGCCAGCAGCCGGGACTATGGGGAGACCCAGTACTTC	CASSRDYGETQYF
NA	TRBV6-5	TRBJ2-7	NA	TGTGCCAGCAGTTACGGCGGAGAGGGTTACGAGCAGTACTTC	CASSYGGEGYEQYF
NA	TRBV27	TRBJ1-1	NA	TGTGCCAGCAGTTTACAGGGGTACACTGAAGCTTTCTTT	CASSLQGYTEAFF
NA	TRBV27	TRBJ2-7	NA	TGTGCCAGCAGTTCCGGCGGGGGCTTAACCTACGAGCAGTACTTC	CASSSGGGLTYEQYF
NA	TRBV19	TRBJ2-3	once	TGTGCCAGTAGTCCACTGGGTCCAGGCAGCACAGATACGCAGTATTTT	CASSPLGPGSTDTQYF
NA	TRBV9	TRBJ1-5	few	TGTGCCAGCAGCGTTTCAGGGTTGAGCAATCAGCCCCAGCATTTT	CASSVSGLSNQPQHF
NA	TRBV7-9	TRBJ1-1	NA	TGTGCCAGCAGCTCCCCCTCGGGGGATTTAGCTTTCTTT	CASSSPSGDLAFF
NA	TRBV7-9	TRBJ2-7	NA	TGTGCCAGCAGCTTAGGACGGGAGTGGGGCTACGAGCAGTACTTC	CASSLGREWGYEQYF
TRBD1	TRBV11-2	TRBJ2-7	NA	TGTGCCACCCGCCCACCCGGGACAGCGGACGAGCAGTACTTC	CATRPPGTADEQYF
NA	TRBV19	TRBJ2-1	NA	TGTGCCAGTAGTTCAGAACCCTACAATGAGCAGTTCTTC	CASSSEPYNEQFF
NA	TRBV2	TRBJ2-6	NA	TGTGCCAGCAGTGACCCTGGGATAGGGTTCCTTCTCTCTGGGGCCAACGTCCTGACTTTC	CASSDPGIGFLLSGANVLTF
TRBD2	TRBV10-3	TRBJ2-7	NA	TGTGCCATCAGCGCTGGACTAGCGGGAGGTCGCACCTCCTACGAGCAGTACTTC	CAISAGLAGGRTSYEQYF
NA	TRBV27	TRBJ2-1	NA	TGTGCCAGCAGTGGACGGGACTACAATGAGCAGTTCTTC	CASSGRDYNEQFF
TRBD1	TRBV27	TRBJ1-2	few	TGTGCCAGCAGTCCACTAGACAGGGGCGGTGGCTACACCTTC	CASSPLDRGGGYTF
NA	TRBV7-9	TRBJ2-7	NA	TGTGCCAGCAGCCTACAGGACCTCTACTACGAGCAGTACTTC	CASSLQDLYYEQYF
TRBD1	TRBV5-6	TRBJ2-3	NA	TGTGCCAGCAGCTTGGAGGGACAGGGCTTCACAGATACGCAGTATTTT	CASSLEGQGFTDTQYF
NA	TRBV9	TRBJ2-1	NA	TGTGCCAGCAGCCCCGGGTCTTTTCTACAGTTCTTC	CASSPGSFLQFF
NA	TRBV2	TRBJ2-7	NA	TGTGCCAGCAGTGAATTGGGGGGCAGGGGGTTTTACGAGCAGTACTTC	CASSELGGRGFYEQYF
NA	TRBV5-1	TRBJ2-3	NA	TGCGCCAGCAGCTTGGTGCGACATCTAATCACAGATACGCAGTATTTT	CASSLVRHLITDTQYF
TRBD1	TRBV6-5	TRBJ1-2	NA	TGTGCCAGCAGTTACTCAGGGGGGACAGGGGATGGCTACACCTTC	CASSYSGGTGDGYTF
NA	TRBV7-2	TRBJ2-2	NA	TGTGCCAGCAGCCCTGTCGGAGTTCGGGACACCGGGGAGCTGTTTTTT	CASSPVGVRDTGELFF
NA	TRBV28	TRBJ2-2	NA	TGTGCCAGCAGTTTAAGTTGGGGGGAGCTGTTTTTT	CASSLSWGELFF
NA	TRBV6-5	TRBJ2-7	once	TGTGCCAGCGGGGACGGAGGCGAGCAGTACTTC	CASGDGGEQYF
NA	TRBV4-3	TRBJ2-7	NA	TGCGCCAGCAGCCAAGAAACGGGGGCCTCCTACGAGCAGTACTTC	CASSQETGASYEQYF
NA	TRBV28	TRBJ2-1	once	TGTGCCAGCGCGGAGGGACTCCGCCCGAGCAATGAGCAGTTCTTC	CASAEGLRPSNEQFF
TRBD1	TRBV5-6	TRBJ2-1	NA	TGTGCCAGCAGCACAGGGGGCCCCTACAATGAGCAGTTCTTC	CASSTGGPYNEQFF
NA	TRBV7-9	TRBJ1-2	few	TGTGCCAGCAGTTATGGGGTTAGCTACACCTTC	CASSYGVSYTF
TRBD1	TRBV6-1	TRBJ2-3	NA	TGTGCCAGCAGGATGGACAGGAGTGATACGCAGTATTTT	CASRMDRSDTQYF
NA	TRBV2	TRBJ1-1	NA	TGTGCCAGCAGTGACTATAGGGACCCCCCGAGTAGAACTGAAGCTTTCTTT	CASSDYRDPPSRTEAFF
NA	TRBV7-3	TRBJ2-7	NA	TGTGCCAGCAGCTTAGGGGGACACTACGAGCAGTACTTC	CASSLGGHYEQYF
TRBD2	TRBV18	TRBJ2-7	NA	TGTGCCAGCTCACCAAGTCCCCCGGGACTAGCGGGAGACGAGCAGTACTTC	CASSPSPPGLAGDEQYF
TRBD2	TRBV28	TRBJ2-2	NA	TGTGCCAGCACCATCACGGGAGGGGCCGGGGAGCTGTTTTTT	CASTITGGAGELFF
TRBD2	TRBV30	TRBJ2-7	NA	TGTGCCTGGAGCGGGGGGAACGAGCAGTACTTC	CAWSGGNEQYF
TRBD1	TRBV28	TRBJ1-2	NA	TGTGCCAGCAGTTTATCGGACAGGCACTATGGCTACACCTTC	CASSLSDRHYGYTF
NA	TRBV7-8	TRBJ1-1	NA	TGTGCCAGCAGTTCAGGGGAAGGGGGAGCTTTCTTT	CASSSGEGGAFF
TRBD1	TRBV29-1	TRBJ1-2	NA	TGCAGCGTTGGGGACAGAAACTATGGCTACACCTTC	CSVGDRNYGYTF
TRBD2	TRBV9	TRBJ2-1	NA	TGTGCCAGCAGCCCGGGACTAGGAAGCGCCCATGAGCAGTTCTTC	CASSPGLGSAHEQFF
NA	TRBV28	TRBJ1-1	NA	TGTGCCAGCAGTCTTCGGACAGTTAACACTGAAGCTTTCTTT	CASSLRTVNTEAFF
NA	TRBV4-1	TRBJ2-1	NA	TGCGCCAGCAGCCAAGATCCGGGGGTCAATGAGCAGTTCTTC	CASSQDPGVNEQFF
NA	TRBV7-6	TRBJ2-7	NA	TGTGCCAGCAGCCTGATTGACGCGAGGTCCTACGAGCAGTACTTC	CASSLIDARSYEQYF
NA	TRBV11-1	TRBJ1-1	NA	TGTGCCAGCAGCTTAGTGGGGTATACGAACACTGAAGCTTTCTTT	CASSLVGYTNTEAFF
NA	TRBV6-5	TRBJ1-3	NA	TGTGCCAGCAGTTACTCAGACGGCGGGAACACCATATATTTT	CASSYSDGGNTIYF
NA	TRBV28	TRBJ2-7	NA	TGTGCCAGCAGTTTTCGATTGGGTAGCAGCTACGAGCAGTACTTC	CASSFRLGSSYEQYF
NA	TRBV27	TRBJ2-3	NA	TGTGCCAGCAGATACATTGGAGGTGCAGCTGGACCTAGGGATACGCAGTATTTT	CASRYIGGAAGPRDTQYF
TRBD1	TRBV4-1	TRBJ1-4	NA	TGCGCCAGCCGAGGACAGGGTAAGACTAATGAAAAACTGTTTTTT	CASRGQGKTNEKLFF
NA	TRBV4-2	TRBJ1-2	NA	TGTGCCAGCAGCCAACGGGGGGAAGGCTACACCTTC	CASSQRGEGYTF
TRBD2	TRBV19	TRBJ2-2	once	TGTGCCACCAGGAGAACGAGAGTTCGACTAGCGGGAAATACCGGGGAGCTGTTTTTT	CATRRTRVRLAGNTGELFF
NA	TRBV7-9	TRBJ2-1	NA	TGTGCCAGCAGCTTAGCGCTAAGACCCAATGAGCAGTTCTTC	CASSLALRPNEQFF
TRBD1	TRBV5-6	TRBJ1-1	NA	TGTGCCAGCAGCTTTCTTGGGACAGGGATGGGTAGGACTGAAGCTTTCTTT	CASSFLGTGMGRTEAFF
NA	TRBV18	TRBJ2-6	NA	TGTGCCAGCTCACTTGGACTTCCTGGGGCCAACGTCCTGACTTTC	CASSLGLPGANVLTF